This T cell receptor beta chain was recorded in a study of beta chain features in type 1 diabetes. Overall study context: No patient-donor differences in age, gender, total cells or subset yield. Study-wide results and limits: For patients, the naive, central memory and Treg TCRB repertoires appeared more alike than for healthy donors.

On average, the one heparinised blood draw given by each donor was about 116 mL. Reverse transcription of all isolated RNA meant that expressed TCRB transcripts were sequenced. An average of approximately 4 million reads was obtained for naive, central memory and regulatory T cell samples. This table comes from immunoSEQ multiplex PCR, and its TCRdb copy is limited to in-frame clones, with some not included. The data hold about 900,000 clones, with roughly 15% observed a single time. V was shortened by 2 bases and J by 5 bases, with 17 bases between the two germline ends. The CDR3 runs to 16 residues. Germline V gene data show CDR1 as MNHNY and CDR2 as SVGAGI (reference sequence). This clone was picked up a small number of times. What it recognizes is unknown.

Sequences were obtained from naive CD4+ T cells from blood. This TCR was sampled from a woman aged 18-29 years in good health. This chain joins TRBV6-6 and TRBJ2-3, with unresolved D. The CDR3 sequence is CASSYVAAVVQDTQYF. The CDR3 nucleotides are TGTGCCAGCAGTTACGTAGCCGCCGTGGTACAAGATACGCAGTATTTT.